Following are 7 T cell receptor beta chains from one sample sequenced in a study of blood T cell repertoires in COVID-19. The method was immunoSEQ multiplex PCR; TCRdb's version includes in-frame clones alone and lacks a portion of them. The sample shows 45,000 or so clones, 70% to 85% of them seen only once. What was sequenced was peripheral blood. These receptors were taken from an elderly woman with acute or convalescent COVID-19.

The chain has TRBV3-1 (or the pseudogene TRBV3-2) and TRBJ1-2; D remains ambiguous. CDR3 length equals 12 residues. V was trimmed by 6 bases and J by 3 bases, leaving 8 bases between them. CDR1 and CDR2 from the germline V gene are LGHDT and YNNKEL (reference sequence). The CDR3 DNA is TGTGCCAGCAGATTGGGAGACTATGGCTACACCTTC. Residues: CASRLGDYGYTF.

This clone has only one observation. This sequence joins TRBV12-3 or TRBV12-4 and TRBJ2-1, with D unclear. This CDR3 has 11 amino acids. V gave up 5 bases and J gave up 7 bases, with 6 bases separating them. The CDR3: CASSLQNEQFF. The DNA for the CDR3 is TGTGCCAGCAGTCTTCAGAATGAGCAGTTCTTC.

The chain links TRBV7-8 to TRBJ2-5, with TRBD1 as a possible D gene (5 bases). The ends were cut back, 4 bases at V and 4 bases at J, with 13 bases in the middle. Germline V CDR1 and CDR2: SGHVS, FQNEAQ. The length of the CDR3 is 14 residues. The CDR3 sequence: CASSSQTQGETQYF. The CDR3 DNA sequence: TGTGCCAGCAGCTCCCAGACCCAGGGAGAGACCCAGTACTTC.

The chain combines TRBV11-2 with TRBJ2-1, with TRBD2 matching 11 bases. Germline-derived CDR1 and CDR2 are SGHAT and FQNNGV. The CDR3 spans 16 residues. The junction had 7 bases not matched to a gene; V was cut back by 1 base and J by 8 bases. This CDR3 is CASSLGASGRTDEQFF. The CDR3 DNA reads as TGTGCCAGCAGCTTAGGAGCTAGCGGGAGGACGGATGAGCAGTTCTTC.

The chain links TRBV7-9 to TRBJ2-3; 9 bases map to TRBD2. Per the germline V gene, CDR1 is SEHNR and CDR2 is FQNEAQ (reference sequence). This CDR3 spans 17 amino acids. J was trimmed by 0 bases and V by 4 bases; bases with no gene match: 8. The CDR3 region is CASSWPRLAGSTDTQYF. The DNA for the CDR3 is TGTGCCAGCAGCTGGCCCCGGCTAGCGGGAAGCACAGATACGCAGTATTTT.

In DNA, the CDR3 is TGTGCCTCAAGGCGAGGCGTGAACTCCTATAATTCACCCCTCCACTTT. It encodes CASRRGVNSYNSPLHF. The V gene is TRBV19, the J gene TRBJ1-6, with D unclear. V gave up 11 bases and J gave up 0 bases, with 17 bases separating them. There are 16 residues in the CDR3. The germline gives CDR1 LNHDA, CDR2 SQIVND (reference sequence).

The CDR3 region has the DNA TGTGCCAGCGGGAGGACCTCCTACGAGCAGTACTTC. The encoded protein is CASGRTSYEQYF. The chain employs TRBV9 and TRBJ2-7, with a tentative D call TRBD2 (6 bases). The CDR3 length is 12 residues. Trimming pared 7 bases from V and 0 bases from J, leaving 8 bases between. The V gene's germline CDR1 is SGDLS and CDR2 YYNGEE. Complete variable domain (other parts from reference TRBV9 and TRBJ2-7): DSGVTQTPKHLITATGQRVTLRCSPRSGDLSVYWYQQSLDQGLQFLIQYYNGEERAKGNILERFSAQQFPDLHSELNLSSLELGDSALYFCASGRTSYEQYFGPGTRLTVT.